The following is a T cell receptor (beta chain) sequence with its context. Its target is not known. CDR3 size: 15 residues. V was pared by 6 bases and J by 4 bases, with 19 bases between. Per germline, CDR1 SGHAT and CDR2 FQNNGV. In the authors' methods: ImmunoSEQ only sent back junction sequences with no quality scores, so filtering was done differently. The assay was immunoSEQ multiplex PCR, and TCRdb's table has in-frame clones only and misses some. V and J calls and clone size are given by that table; D and trimming were obtained from the DNA. There are about 1 million clones in the sample; around four fifths occur only once, and around 1.5% lies in the top ten. The data derive from a study of shared clonotypes between healthy human individuals. The study, taken as a whole, reports: Clonotypes that were shared across a handful of donors made up around 5% of naive CD4 clonotypes.

Specimen: memory CD4+ T cells sorted from blood. Subset noted: CD45RA-negative fraction. This clonotype originated in a man aged 18 to 30 in good health. The gene calls are TRBV11-2 and TRBJ2-7, with D perhaps given as TRBD1 or TRBD2 (6 bases each). CDR3 nucleotides: TGTGCCAGCAGGATAGAAGGAGGGGGTAATTACGAGCAGTACTTC. Its translation: CASRIEGGGNYEQYF.